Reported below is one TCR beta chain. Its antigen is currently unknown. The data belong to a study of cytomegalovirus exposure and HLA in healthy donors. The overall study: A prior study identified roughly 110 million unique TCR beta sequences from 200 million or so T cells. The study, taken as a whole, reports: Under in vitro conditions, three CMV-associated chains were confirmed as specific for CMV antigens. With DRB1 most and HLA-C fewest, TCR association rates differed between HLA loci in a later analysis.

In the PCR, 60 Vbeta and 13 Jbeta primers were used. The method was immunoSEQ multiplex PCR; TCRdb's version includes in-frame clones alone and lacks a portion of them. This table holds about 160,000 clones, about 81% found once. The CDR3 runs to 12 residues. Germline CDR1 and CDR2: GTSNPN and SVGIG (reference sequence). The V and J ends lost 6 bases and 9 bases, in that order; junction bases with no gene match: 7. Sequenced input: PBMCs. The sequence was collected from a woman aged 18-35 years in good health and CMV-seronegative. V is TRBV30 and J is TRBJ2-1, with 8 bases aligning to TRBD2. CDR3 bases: TGTGCCTGCCAGCGGGAGATTTTTGAGCAGTTCTTC. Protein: CACQREIFEQFF.